This T cell receptor beta chain derives from a study of T cell therapy after organ transplantation. For the study at large: Expansion used a peptide pool of 30 HLA class I and II CMV epitopes. Findings and limits, study-wide: Post-therapy reconstitution appeared to include transferred and endogenous clonotypes.

The ends lost 3 bases at V and 4 bases at J; junction bases unmatched: 5. Germline values: CDR1 KGHSH, CDR2 LQKENI. The CDR3 contains 14 residues. Profiled with immunoSEQ multiplex PCR; TCRdb holds only in-frame clones, not every one. The table has tens of thousands of clones, approximately 94% seen once. Comment on this clone: Antigen specificity is unknown.

The clonotype comes from a human patient who had received a solid organ transplant and had CMV disease. The input for sequencing was CD8+ T cells from blood, taken before autologous CMV-specific T cell therapy. J is TRBJ2-5 and V is TRBV18; 7 bases line up with TRBD2. Here the CDR3 DNA reads TGTGCCAGCTCACCTTGGACTAGGAGAGAGACCCAGTACTTC. Its protein product is CASSPWTRRETQYF.